This T cell receptor (beta chain) appears in the sequencing data of a study of OX40 agonist ivuxolimab in advanced cancers. Overall study: Age averaged 60 years (range roughly 20 to 90), and 70% to 85% were male.

Study-wide results and caveats: Clonal expansion by week 6 occurred in CD4+ and CD8+ blood T cells (at 0.1 to 3.0 mg/kg). Low levels of normalized T-cell clonal expansion also appeared in some nonresponders.

Comment on this clone: Antigen unknown.

Per germline, CDR1 MDHEN and CDR2 SYDVKM. Between the trimmed V and J ends, which lost 6 bases and 3 bases, there was a span of 24 bases. This CDR3 is built from 17 residues. Repertoires were generated with immunoSEQ multiplex PCR, while TCRdb's copy carries only in-frame clones and drops some. The sample carries approximately 80,000 clones, roughly 94% recorded once. The sequenced sample was CD4+ or CD8+ T cells sorted from blood, obtained in a trial of the OX40 agonist ivuxolimab. The chain links TRBV28 to TRBJ2-7; TRBD1 is a possible D gene (6 bases). The sequence came from an adult with an advanced solid tumor such as melanoma, head and neck, liver or kidney cancer. CDR3 DNA sequence: TGTGCCAGCAGGACCACCCCCCGACAGGACGCTCTCTACGAGCAGTACTTC. As protein: CASRTTPRQDALYEQYF.